The 20 T cell receptor beta chains in this list originate from one sample, sequenced in a study of blood T cell repertoires in COVID-19. Generated by immunoSEQ multiplex PCR, the TCRdb table keeps only in-frame clones and is missing some. The repertoire holds around 260,000 clones, with 90% to 95% as singletons. Sequencing used peripheral blood. The origin of the receptors is a woman younger than 45 with COVID-19, enrolled during active disease.

The V and J genes are TRBV28 and TRBJ1-4, with D maybe TRBD1 (6 bases). Trimming left V 5 bases short and J 8 bases short, with 12 bases between. This CDR3 has 13 residues. CDR1 is MDHEN and CDR2 is SYDVKM in the germline V gene. The CDR3 protein is CASSELTGEKLFF. CDR3 nucleotide sequence: TGTGCCAGCAGTGAGCTGACAGGCGAAAAACTGTTTTTT.

The chain carries TRBV9 and TRBJ2-5; 7 bases are a match to TRBD1. CDR1 SGDLS and CDR2 YYNGEE come from the germline V gene. V was clipped by 3 bases and J by 3 bases; unmatched bases: 2. The CDR3 runs to 13 residues. CDR3 protein: CASSETGEETQYF. The CDR3 DNA is TGTGCCAGCAGCGAAACAGGGGAAGAGACCCAGTACTTC.

This chain links TRBV6-5 with TRBJ2-7, with D possibly TRBD2 on 5 matching bases. The CDR3 is made up of 13 amino acids. V was cut by 5 bases and J by 6 bases, with 14 bases left in between. Germline V gene sequence: CDR1 MNHEY, CDR2 SVGAGI. CDR3 DNA: TGTGCCAGCAGTAGCGGCGGGTTTTCCGAGCAGTACTTC. Amino acids: CASSSGGFSEQYF.

This sequence joins TRBV6-4 and TRBJ2-5; TRBD2 is a possible D gene (5 bases). This CDR3 has 15 amino acids. Trimming left V 5 bases short and J 1 base short, with 14 bases between. Germline V gene lookup returns CDR1 MRHNA and CDR2 SNTAGT. The CDR3 region has the DNA TGTGCCAGCAGTCCCTCAGCGGAGGTCCAAGAGACCCAGTACTTC. Translating gives CASSPSAEVQETQYF.

The chain carries TRBV28 and TRBJ1-1, with 7 positions matching TRBD1. J was trimmed by 1 base and V by 6 bases; bases with no gene match: 11. There are 16 residues in the CDR3. Germline CDR1 MDHEN, CDR2 SYDVKM. The CDR3 here is CASSSQGLRGNTEAFF. DNA of the CDR3: TGTGCCAGCAGCTCACAGGGGCTTCGGGGGAACACTGAAGCTTTCTTT. Variable domain in full (rest from reference TRBV28 and TRBJ1-1): DVKVTQSSRYLVKRTGEKVFLECVQDMDHENMFWYRQDPGLGLRLIYFSYDVKMKEKGDIPEGYSVSREKKERFSLILESASTNQTSMYLCASSSQGLRGNTEAFFGQGTRLTVV.

V and J are TRBV11-2 and TRBJ2-1, with 8 nucleotides matching TRBD2. Germline V gene lookup returns CDR1 SGHAT and CDR2 FQNNGV. The CDR3 spans 15 residues. Losses at the gene ends were 5 bases for V and 6 bases for J; bases not matched to a gene: 9. The DNA for the CDR3 is TGTGCCAGCAGCCCGGGGACTAGGCTCCTCAATGAGCAGTTCTTC. The encoded protein is CASSPGTRLLNEQFF.

This clone has more than one count but fewer than ten. The CDR3 nucleotides read TGTGCCAGCAGCTTCTGGGGCGCAGTATTTGGGGCCAACGTCCTGACTTTC. This gives the protein CASSFWGAVFGANVLTF. The chain couples TRBV5-6 to TRBJ2-6, with D maybe TRBD1 (5 bases). V was cut by 2 bases and J by 3 bases, with 15 bases left in between. Germline assignment: CDR1 SGHDT and CDR2 YYEEEE. The CDR3 is 17 amino acids. The full variable domain, rest sourced from reference TRBV5-6 and TRBJ2-6, is DAGVTQSPTHLIKTRGQQVTLRCSPKSGHDTVSWYQQALGQGPQFIFQYYEEEERQRGNFPDRFSGHQFPNYSSELNVNALLLGDSALYLCASSFWGAVFGANVLTFGAGSRLTVL.

The J gene is TRBJ1-3, the V gene TRBV2; D is uncertain. V was trimmed by 6 bases and J by 4 bases, leaving 16 bases between them. CDR1 is SNHLY, CDR2 FYNNEI, per germline. The CDR3 has 15 residues. The CDR3 reads CASRKQTTRGNTIYF. CDR3 sequence (DNA): TGTGCCAGCAGGAAACAGACAACGCGAGGAAACACCATATATTTT.

This rearrangement joins TRBV5-1 to TRBJ1-1; D gene ambiguous. The germline gives CDR1 SGHRS, CDR2 YFSETQ. The CDR3 has 14 amino acids. Trimming removed 0 bases from V and 4 bases from J, with 10 bases in between. DNA for the CDR3: TGCGCCAGCAGCTTGGGGGCGGGTTTCACTGAAGCTTTCTTT. Its translation: CASSLGAGFTEAFF.

This chain connects TRBV18 to TRBJ1-6; 8 nucleotides line up with TRBD1. Germline V gene sequence: CDR1 KGHSH, CDR2 LQKENI. The CDR3 loop spans 17 amino acids. With 3 bases clipped from V and 2 bases from J, the junction kept 6 bases outside the gene matches. In DNA form, the CDR3 reads TGTGCCAGCTCACCTTTAGGACAGGGCGCCTATAATTCACCCCTCCACTTT. It encodes CASSPLGQGAYNSPLHF.

The V and J genes are TRBV10-3 and TRBJ2-1; TRBD2 agrees at 11 bases. The CDR3 runs 14 residues. V lost 7 bases to trimming and J lost 9 bases; unmatched junction nucleotides: 8. Per the germline V gene, CDR1 is ENHRY and CDR2 is SYGVKD. The CDR3, as DNA: TGTGCCATCAAGAGGGCTAGCGGGAGGAGTGAGCAGTTCTTC. It codes for CAIKRASGRSEQFF.

The chain uses TRBV2 and TRBJ2-5, with D tentatively TRBD1 (5 bases). The CDR3 extends over 13 amino acids. Germline V gives CDR1 SNHLY, CDR2 FYNNEI. With 5 bases removed from V and 5 bases from J, the gap between germline ends came to 12 bases. CDR3 coding DNA: TGTGCCAGCAGTTGGCAGGGTGGGGAGACCCAGTACTTC. This translates into CASSWQGGETQYF.

This chain joins TRBV28 and TRBJ1-2; a possible D gene is TRBD1 (6 bases). Trimming pared 3 bases from V and 14 bases from J, leaving 16 bases between. Germline CDR1 is MDHEN and CDR2 is SYDVKM. The length of the CDR3 is 12 residues. Here the CDR3 DNA reads TGTGCCAGCAGTTTGACAGGTCTAGTGGGTACCTTC. Its protein is CASSLTGLVGTF.

The chain combines TRBV27 with TRBJ2-1, with TRBD2 matching over 9 bases. CDR1 and CDR2 from the germline V gene are MNHEY and SMNVEV (reference sequence). Trimming at V came to 1 base and at J to 3 bases, leaving 7 bases not matched to a gene. The CDR3 contains 17 residues. As DNA, the CDR3 is TGTGCCAGCAGTTTATGGTCTGCTAGCGGGAACTACAATGAGCAGTTCTTC. Its translation is CASSLWSASGNYNEQFF.

The genes are TRBV5-4 and TRBJ2-1; D perhaps matches TRBD2 (5 bases). The CDR3 contains 14 residues. V lost 0 bases and J lost 8, with 12 bases in between. Germline CDR1 is SGHNT and CDR2 is YYREEE (reference sequence). CDR3 sequence: CASSLAWARDEQFF. The CDR3 region has the DNA TGTGCCAGCAGCTTGGCGTGGGCGAGGGATGAGCAGTTCTTC.

This chain joins TRBV15 and TRBJ1-1; TRBD1 aligns across 7 bases. CDR3 size: 13 residues. Germline trimming cut 4 bases from V and 7 bases from J; bases unmatched to any gene: 6. Germline V gene data show CDR1 as LNHNV and CDR2 as YYDKDF (reference sequence). The CDR3 is CATSTGGAYEAFF. DNA of the CDR3: TGTGCCACCAGCACAGGGGGAGCCTATGAAGCTTTCTTT. The whole variable domain, filled in from reference TRBV15 and TRBJ1-1, reads DAMVIQNPRYQVTQFGKPVTLSCSQTLNHNVMYWYQQKSSQAPKLLFHYYDKDFNNEADTPDNFQSRRPNTSFCFLDIRSPGLGDTAMYLCATSTGGAYEAFFGQGTRLTVV.

The V gene is TRBV5-1, the J gene TRBJ1-3, with D perhaps matching TRBD1 (6 bases). There are 14 residues in the CDR3. The ends were cut back, 4 bases at V and 0 bases at J, with 8 bases in the middle. CDR1 is SGHRS, CDR2 YFSETQ, per germline. In DNA form, the CDR3 reads TGCGCCAGCAGCCCAGGGGACTCTGGAAACACCATATATTTT. As protein: CASSPGDSGNTIYF.

The chain carries TRBV7-6 and TRBJ2-7; 7 bases are shared with TRBD1. This CDR3 spans 16 amino acids. Germline CDR1 and CDR2: SGHVS and FNYEAQ. V shed 0 bases, J shed 2 bases, and the junction held 7 bases outside the gene matches. CDR3 loop: CASSLALGQVAYEQYF. The CDR3 DNA sequence: TGTGCCAGCAGCTTAGCGCTCGGACAGGTCGCCTACGAGCAGTACTTC.

V and J are TRBV30 and TRBJ2-3; TRBD2 aligns across 9 bases. Germline values: CDR1 GTSNPN, CDR2 SVGIG (reference sequence). The CDR3 is 15 residues long. Trimming cost V 3 bases and J 4 bases; bases outside gene matches: 8. The DNA of the CDR3 is TGTGCCTGGAGCAATAGCGGGAGTGGTGCAGATACGCAGTATTTT. This gives the protein CAWSNSGSGADTQYF.

This clone was seen just once. V and J are TRBV5-1 and TRBJ2-2; D uncertain. The V gene's germline CDR1 is SGHRS and CDR2 YFSETQ. CDR3 size: 13 residues. V was shortened by 2 bases and J by 5 bases, with 7 bases between the two germline ends. The CDR3 region has the DNA TGCGCCAGCAGCTTCCGGTATACCGGGGAGCTGTTTTTT. It specifies CASSFRYTGELFF.